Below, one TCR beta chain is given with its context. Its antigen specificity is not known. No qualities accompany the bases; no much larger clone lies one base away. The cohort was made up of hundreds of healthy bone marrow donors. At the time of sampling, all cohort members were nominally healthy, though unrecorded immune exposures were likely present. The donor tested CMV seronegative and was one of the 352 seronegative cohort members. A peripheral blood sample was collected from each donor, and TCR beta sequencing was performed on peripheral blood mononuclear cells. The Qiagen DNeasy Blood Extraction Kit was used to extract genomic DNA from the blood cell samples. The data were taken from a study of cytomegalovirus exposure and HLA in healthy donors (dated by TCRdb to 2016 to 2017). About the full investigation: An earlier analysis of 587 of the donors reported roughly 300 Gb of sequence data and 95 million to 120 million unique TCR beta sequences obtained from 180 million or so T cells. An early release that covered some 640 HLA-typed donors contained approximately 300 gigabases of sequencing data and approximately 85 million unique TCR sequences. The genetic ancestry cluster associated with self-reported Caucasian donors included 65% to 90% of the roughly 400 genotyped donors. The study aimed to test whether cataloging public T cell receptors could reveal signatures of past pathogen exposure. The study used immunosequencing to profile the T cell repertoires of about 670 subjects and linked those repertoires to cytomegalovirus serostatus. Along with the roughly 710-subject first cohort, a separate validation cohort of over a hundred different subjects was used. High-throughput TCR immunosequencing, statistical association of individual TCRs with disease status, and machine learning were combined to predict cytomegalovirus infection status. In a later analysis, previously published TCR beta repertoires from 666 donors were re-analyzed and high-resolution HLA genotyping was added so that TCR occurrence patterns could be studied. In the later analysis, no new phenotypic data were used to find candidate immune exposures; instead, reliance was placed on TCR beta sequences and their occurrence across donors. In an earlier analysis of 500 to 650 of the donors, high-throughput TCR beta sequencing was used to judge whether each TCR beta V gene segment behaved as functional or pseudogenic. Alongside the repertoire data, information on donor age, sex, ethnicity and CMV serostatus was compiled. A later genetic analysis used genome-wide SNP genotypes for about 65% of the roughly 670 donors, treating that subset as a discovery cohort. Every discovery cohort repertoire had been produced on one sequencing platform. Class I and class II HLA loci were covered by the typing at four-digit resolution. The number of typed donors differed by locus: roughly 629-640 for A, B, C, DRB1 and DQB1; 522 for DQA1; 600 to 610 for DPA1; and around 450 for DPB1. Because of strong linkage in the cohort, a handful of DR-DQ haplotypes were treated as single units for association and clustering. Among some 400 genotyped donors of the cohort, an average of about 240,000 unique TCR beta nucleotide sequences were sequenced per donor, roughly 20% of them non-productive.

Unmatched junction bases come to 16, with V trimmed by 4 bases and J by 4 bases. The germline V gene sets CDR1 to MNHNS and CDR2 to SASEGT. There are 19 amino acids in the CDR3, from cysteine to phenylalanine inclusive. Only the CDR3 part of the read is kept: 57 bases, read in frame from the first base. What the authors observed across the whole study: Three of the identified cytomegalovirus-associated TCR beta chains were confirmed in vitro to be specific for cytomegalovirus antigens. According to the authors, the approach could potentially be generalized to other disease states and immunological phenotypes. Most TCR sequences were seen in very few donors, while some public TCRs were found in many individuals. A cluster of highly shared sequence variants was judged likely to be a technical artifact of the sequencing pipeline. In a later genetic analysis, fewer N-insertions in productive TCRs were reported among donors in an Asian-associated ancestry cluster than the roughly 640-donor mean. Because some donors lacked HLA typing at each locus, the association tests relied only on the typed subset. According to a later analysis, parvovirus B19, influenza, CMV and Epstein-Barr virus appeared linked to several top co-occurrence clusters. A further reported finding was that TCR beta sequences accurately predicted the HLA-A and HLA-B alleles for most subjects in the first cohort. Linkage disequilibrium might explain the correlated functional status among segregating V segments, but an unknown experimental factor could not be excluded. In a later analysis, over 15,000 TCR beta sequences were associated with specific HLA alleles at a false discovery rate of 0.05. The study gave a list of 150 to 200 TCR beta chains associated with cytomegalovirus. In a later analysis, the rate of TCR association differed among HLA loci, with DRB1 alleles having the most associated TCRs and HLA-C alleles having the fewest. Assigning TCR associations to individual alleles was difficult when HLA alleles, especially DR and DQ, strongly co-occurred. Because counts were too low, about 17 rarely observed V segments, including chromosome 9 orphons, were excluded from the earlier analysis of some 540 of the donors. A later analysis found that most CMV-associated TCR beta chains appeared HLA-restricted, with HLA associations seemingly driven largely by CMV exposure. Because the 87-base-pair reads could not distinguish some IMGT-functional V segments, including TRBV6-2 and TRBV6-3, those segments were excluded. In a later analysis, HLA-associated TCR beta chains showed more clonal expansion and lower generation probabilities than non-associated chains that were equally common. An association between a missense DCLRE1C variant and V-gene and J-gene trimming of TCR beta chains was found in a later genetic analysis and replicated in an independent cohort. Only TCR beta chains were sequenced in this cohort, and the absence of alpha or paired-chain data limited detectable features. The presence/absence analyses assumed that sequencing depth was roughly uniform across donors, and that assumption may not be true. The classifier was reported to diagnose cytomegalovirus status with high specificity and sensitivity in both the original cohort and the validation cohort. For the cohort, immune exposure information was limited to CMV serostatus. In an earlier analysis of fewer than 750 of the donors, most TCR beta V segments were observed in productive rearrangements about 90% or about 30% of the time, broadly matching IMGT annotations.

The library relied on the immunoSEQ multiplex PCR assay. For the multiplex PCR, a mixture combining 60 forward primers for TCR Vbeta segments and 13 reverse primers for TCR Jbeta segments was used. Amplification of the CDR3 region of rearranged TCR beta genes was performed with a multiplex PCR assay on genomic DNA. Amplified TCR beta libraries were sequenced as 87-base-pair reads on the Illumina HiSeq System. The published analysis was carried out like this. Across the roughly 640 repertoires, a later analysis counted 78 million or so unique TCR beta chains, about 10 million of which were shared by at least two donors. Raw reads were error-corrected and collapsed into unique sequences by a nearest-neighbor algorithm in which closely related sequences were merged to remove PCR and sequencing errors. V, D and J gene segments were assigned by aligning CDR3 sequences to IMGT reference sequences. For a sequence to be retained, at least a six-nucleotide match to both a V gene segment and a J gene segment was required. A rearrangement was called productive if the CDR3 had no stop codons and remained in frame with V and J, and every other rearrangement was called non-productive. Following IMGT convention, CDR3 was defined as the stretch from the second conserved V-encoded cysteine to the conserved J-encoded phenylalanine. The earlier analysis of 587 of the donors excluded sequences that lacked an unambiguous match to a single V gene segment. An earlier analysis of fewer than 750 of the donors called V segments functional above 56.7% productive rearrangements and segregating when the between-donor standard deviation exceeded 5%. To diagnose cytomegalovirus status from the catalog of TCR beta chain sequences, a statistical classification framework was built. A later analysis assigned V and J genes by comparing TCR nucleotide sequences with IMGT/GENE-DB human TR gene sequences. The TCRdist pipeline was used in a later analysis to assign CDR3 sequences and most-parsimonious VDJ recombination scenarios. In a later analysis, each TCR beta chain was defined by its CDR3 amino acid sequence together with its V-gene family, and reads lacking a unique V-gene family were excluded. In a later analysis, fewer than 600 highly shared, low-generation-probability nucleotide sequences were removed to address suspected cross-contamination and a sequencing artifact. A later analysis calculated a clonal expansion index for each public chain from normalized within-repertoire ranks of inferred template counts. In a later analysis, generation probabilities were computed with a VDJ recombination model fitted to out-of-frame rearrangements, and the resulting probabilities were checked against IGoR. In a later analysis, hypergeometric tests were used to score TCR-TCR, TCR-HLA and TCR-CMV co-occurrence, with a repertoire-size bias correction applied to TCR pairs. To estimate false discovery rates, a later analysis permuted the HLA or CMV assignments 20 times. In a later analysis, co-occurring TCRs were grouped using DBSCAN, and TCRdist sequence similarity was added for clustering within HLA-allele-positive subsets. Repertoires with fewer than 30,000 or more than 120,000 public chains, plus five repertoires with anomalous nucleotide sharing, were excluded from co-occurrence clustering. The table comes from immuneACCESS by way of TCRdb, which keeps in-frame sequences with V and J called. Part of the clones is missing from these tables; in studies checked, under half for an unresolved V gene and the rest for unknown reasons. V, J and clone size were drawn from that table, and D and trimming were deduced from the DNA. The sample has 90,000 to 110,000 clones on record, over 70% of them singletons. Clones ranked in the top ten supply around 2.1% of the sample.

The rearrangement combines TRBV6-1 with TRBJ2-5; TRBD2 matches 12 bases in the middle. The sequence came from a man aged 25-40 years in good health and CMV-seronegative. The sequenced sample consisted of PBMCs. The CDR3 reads CASSGPRLAGVGFAETQYF. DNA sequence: TGTGCCAGCAGTGGGCCGAGACTAGCGGGAGTGGGTTTTGCAGAGACCCAGTACTTC.